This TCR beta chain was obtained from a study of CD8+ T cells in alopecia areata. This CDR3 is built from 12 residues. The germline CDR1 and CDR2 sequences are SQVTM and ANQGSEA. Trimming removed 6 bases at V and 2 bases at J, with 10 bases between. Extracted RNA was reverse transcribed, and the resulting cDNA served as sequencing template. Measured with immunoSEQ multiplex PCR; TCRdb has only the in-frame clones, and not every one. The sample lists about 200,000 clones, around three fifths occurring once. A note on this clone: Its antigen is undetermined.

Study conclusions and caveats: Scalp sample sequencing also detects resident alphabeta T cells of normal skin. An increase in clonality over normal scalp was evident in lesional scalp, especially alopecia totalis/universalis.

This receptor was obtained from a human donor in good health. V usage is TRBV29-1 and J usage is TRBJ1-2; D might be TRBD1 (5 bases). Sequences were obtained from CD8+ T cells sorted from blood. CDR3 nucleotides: TGCAGCGTGACAGAGCTGAACTATGGCTACACCTTC. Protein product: CSVTELNYGYTF.